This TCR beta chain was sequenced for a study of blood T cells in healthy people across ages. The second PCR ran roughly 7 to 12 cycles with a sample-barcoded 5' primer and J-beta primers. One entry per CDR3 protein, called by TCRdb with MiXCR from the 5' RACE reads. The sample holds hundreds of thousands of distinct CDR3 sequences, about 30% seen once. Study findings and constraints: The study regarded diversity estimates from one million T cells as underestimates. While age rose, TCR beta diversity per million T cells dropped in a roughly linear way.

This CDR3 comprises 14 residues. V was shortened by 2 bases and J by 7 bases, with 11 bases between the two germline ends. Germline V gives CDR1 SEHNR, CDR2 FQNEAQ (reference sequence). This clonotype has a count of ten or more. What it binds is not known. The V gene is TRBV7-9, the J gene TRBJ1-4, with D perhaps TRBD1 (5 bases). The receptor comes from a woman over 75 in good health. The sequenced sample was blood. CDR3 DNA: TGTGCCAGCAGCTTATCAACAGGAGGTGAAAAACTGTTTTTT. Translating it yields CASSLSTGGEKLFF.